Shown below are 32 T cell receptor beta chains from a single sample sequenced in a study of T cells after yellow fever vaccination. TCRdb fed the 5' RACE reads into MiXCR, producing one record per CDR3 protein. This sample has approximately 47,000 distinct CDR3 sequences; 5% to 8% occur once, and the top ten carry 8% to 13%. The source was PBMCs, either bulk or a sorted T-cell subset (CD4+, CD8+, memory, or dextramer-sorted; not recorded which), collected 45 days after the yellow fever booster vaccination. These receptors came from a man aged 25-45 years who received the YFV17D yellow fever vaccine.

This clonotype showed up just a few times. V and J are TRBV12-3 or TRBV12-4 and TRBJ2-1; no clear D. CDR3 length: 15 amino acids. V lost 5 bases and J 3 bases, leaving 14 bases between the germline ends. In DNA, the CDR3 is TGTGCCAGCAGTGCCGGTGGAACCAACTACAATGAGCAGTTCTTC. This translates into CASSAGGTNYNEQFF.

In its sample, this clonotype was seen many times. The chain recombines TRBV30 with TRBJ2-7, with D possibly matching TRBD1 (5 bases). Trimming removed 5 bases at V and 3 bases at J, with 11 bases between. This CDR3 has 12 residues. Germline values: CDR1 GTSNPN, CDR2 SVGIG (reference sequence). The DNA of the CDR3 is TGTGCCTGGGGCAGGGCCCTCTACGAGCAGTACTTC. It is translated as CAWGRALYEQYF.

This clonotype has ten or more counts. Germline and junction disagree at one end, which may indicate a read error. The rearrangement links TRBV20-1 to TRBJ2-2; D not certain. The CDR3 loop spans 12 amino acids. Germline CDR1 reads DFQATT; CDR2 reads SNEGSKA (reference sequence). DNA of the CDR3: TGCAGTGCTAGCACGAAGACCGGGGAGCTGTTTTTT. It encodes CSASTKTGELFF.

This clonotype was observed once. A much bigger clone sits one base away, suggesting this may be a read error. This likely comes from a read error, as the CDR3 has no conserved phenylalanine or tryptophan at its end. The chain has TRBV7-2 and TRBJ2-1; 7 bases are shared with TRBD1. The length of the CDR3 is 15 residues. CDR1 is SGHTA and CDR2 is FQGNSA in the germline V gene. J gave up 5 bases and V 0 bases, and 4 bases lay outside the gene matches. CDR3 nucleotide sequence: TGTGCCAGCAGCTTAGCAGGGGGCTCTAACAATGAGCAGTTCTTA. Translation gives CASSLAGGSNNEQFL.

This clonotype was counted at least ten times. The V call is TRBV11-2, the J call TRBJ1-4; D ambiguous. This CDR3 has 14 residues. Germline loops: CDR1 SGHAT, CDR2 FQNNGV. The V gene lost 4 bases and the J gene lost 2 bases, with 8 bases spanning the gap. DNA for the CDR3: TGTGCCAGCAGCTCCACGGGGACTAATGAAAAACTGTTTTTT. Translating gives CASSSTGTNEKLFF.

J is TRBJ2-3 and V is TRBV5-1; 9 nucleotides align to TRBD2. This CDR3 has 18 residues. V shed 0 bases, J shed 2 bases, and the junction held 10 bases outside the gene matches. CDR1 and CDR2 from the germline V gene are SGHRS and YFSETQ. The CDR3 DNA is TGCGCCAGCAGCTTGGCCCAGACTAGCGGTGCTAACACAGATACGCAGTATTTT. It encodes CASSLAQTSGANTDTQYF.

The chain recombines TRBV18 with TRBJ2-7; TRBD2 might be the D (5 bases). The CDR3 sequence is 18 residues long. Trimming took 4 bases from V and 3 from J, leaving 25 bases between them. The germline V gene has CDR1 KGHSH and CDR2 LQKENI. In nucleotides, the CDR3 is TGTGCCAGCTCACTCACCTCGGGGAAAAGGACGGGAAACTACGAGCAGTACTTC. It yields the protein CASSLTSGKRTGNYEQYF.

The chain has TRBV11-2 and TRBJ2-7; 8 positions match TRBD1. The ends lost 2 bases at V and 3 bases at J; junction bases unmatched: 6. The germline gives CDR1 SGHAT, CDR2 FQNNGV. This CDR3 is built from 15 residues. CDR3 amino acids: CASSLTQGANYEQYF. The CDR3 DNA sequence: TGTGCCAGCAGCTTAACTCAGGGGGCCAACTACGAGCAGTACTTC.

This clonotype was counted ten times or more. The chain carries TRBV15 and TRBJ2-5; 10 positions agree with TRBD1. V trimming: 2 bases; J trimming: 5 bases; junction bases outside the gene matches: 8. CDR1 and CDR2 (germline): LNHNV, YYDKDF (reference sequence). The CDR3 consists of 16 residues. The CDR3: CATSRSKDRGSETQYF. The CDR3 DNA sequence: TGTGCCACCAGCAGATCTAAGGACAGGGGGTCGGAGACCCAGTACTTC.

The chain is built from TRBV4-3 and TRBJ2-7, with TRBD2 as a possible D gene (6 bases). Looked up from germline, CDR1 is LGHNA and CDR2 is YSLEER. The CDR3 is 15 residues long. Trimming stripped 5 bases from V and 4 bases from J, with 18 bases between. In nucleotides, the CDR3 is TGCGCCAGCAGCTCCGGGGGTCAGGGTCAGTACGAGCAGTACTTC. Encoded protein: CASSSGGQGQYEQYF.

This clonotype has at least ten counts. The J gene is TRBJ2-5, the V gene TRBV7-9; the D gene is possibly TRBD1 (5 bases). V was cut by 4 bases and J by 2 bases, with 11 bases left in between. The V gene's germline CDR1 is SEHNR and CDR2 FQNEAQ (reference sequence). The CDR3 consists of 14 residues. The CDR3 protein is CASSSQVTQETQYF. The CDR3 region has the DNA TGTGCCAGCAGCTCACAGGTGACTCAAGAGACCCAGTACTTC.

This clonotype was counted between two and nine times. The chain is built from TRBV20-1 and TRBJ2-3, with 9 bases that match TRBD2. The length of the CDR3 is 18 residues. From germline, CDR1 is DFQATT and CDR2 SNEGSKA (reference sequence). The trim removed 1 base at V and 3 bases at J, leaving 14 bases unmatched. The CDR3: CSARATAGGSGSTDTQYF. The CDR3 DNA follows: TGCAGTGCTAGAGCGACCGCGGGGGGGAGCGGGTCTACAGATACGCAGTATTTT.

V is TRBV7-3 and J is TRBJ1-1; perhaps TRBD1 as D (5 bases). V was trimmed by 5 bases and J by 5 bases, leaving 12 bases between them. Germline V gene lookup returns CDR1 SGHTA and CDR2 FQGTGA. CDR3 size: 13 residues. CDR3 in DNA: TGTGCCAGCAGCAATGGGGCGCAAACTGAAGCTTTCTTT. This encodes CASSNGAQTEAFF.

About this clonotype itself: This may stem from a read error, because a much larger clone lies one nucleotide away. The chain joins TRBV20-1 to TRBJ2-1; D may be TRBD2 (6 bases). Germline V lookup: CDR1 DFQATT, CDR2 SNEGSKA (reference sequence). The CDR3 is made up of 15 amino acids. Trimming removed 1 base at V and 7 bases at J, with 17 bases between. The DNA for the CDR3 is TGCAGTGCTAGAGTCATAGCGGCACGCAGTAATGAGCAGTTCTTC. Translating gives CSARVIAARSNEQFF.

This clonotype was seen many times. This rearrangement joins TRBV20-1 to TRBJ2-7, with 10 bases that match TRBD2. The CDR3 extends over 15 amino acids. The V segment lost 3 bases and the J segment 4 bases; nucleotides outside the gene matches: 9. The germline gives CDR1 DFQATT, CDR2 SNEGSKA (reference sequence). The DNA of the CDR3 is TGCAGTGCTAGTTCCCTAGCGGGAGTAATGTACGAGCAGTACTTC. It translates to CSASSLAGVMYEQYF.

This clonotype came up a few times. The chain joins TRBV10-2 to TRBJ1-1, with 7 bases that match TRBD1. In germline, CDR1 is WSHSY, CDR2 SAAADI. The V and J ends lost 4 bases and 10 bases, in that order; junction bases with no gene match: 3. The CDR3 has 11 residues. CDR3 sequence reads: CASSVTGSAFF. The CDR3 nucleotides read TGCGCCAGCAGTGTGACAGGGTCAGCTTTCTTT.

The genes are TRBV24-1 and TRBJ2-1, with D unresolved. The length of the CDR3 is 14 residues. Per germline, CDR1 KGHDR and CDR2 SFDVKD. The germline V and J ends were trimmed by 2 bases and 0 bases, with 4 bases remaining between them. Written as DNA, the CDR3 is TGTGCCACCAGTGATTCTGGCTCCTACAATGAGCAGTTCTTC. This sequence encodes CATSDSGSYNEQFF.

In regard to this clonotype: This may be a read error: a much more frequent sequence differs by one nucleotide. The V call is TRBV5-1, the J call TRBJ1-2; D remains ambiguous. There are 15 residues in the CDR3. Germline V gene data show CDR1 as SGHRS and CDR2 as YFSETQ. V was shortened by 4 bases and J by 5 bases, with 18 bases between the two germline ends. CDR3 sequence: CASSIRPTEEYGYTF. The CDR3 DNA is TGCGCCAGCAGCATACGACCTACCGAGGAATATGGCTACACCTTC.

This clonotype was observed many times. The rearrangement joins TRBV6-1 to TRBJ1-5, with D tentatively TRBD1 (5 bases). Germline V CDR1 and CDR2: MNHNS, SASEGT. The V end was cut by 2 bases, the J end by 5 bases, with 13 bases between. The CDR3 runs 15 residues. CDR3 sequence reads: CASSESPGSDQPQHF. Here the CDR3 DNA reads TGTGCCAGCAGTGAATCGCCAGGGTCCGATCAGCCCCAGCATTTT.

The sample holds many counts of this clonotype. The chain joins TRBV28 to TRBJ2-2; D may be TRBD1 or TRBD2 (6 bases each). There are 15 residues in the CDR3. The germline V and J ends were trimmed by 5 bases and 6 bases, with 16 bases remaining between them. Per the germline V gene, CDR1 is MDHEN and CDR2 is SYDVKM. CDR3 sequence (DNA): TGTGCCAGCAGTACCGTCGGGGGCTTGTCCGGGGAGCTGTTTTTT. Translated: CASSTVGGLSGELFF.

The chain uses TRBV12-3 or TRBV12-4 and TRBJ2-1; TRBD2 agrees at 9 bases. The CDR3 has 19 residues. The CDR3 sequence is CTRSLELAGLGDLYNEQFF. CDR3 in DNA: TGTACCCGCAGTTTAGAACTAGCGGGCTTGGGGGACCTTTACAATGAGCAGTTCTTC.

The sample holds many counts of this clonotype. V gene TRBV5-1 combines with J gene TRBJ2-5; D possibly corresponds to TRBD1 (6 bases). The germline gives CDR1 SGHRS, CDR2 YFSETQ. The V end lost 3 bases, the J end lost 5 bases, and 23 bases lay between the germline ends. CDR3 length: 17 residues. CDR3 region: CASSSASGASAFETQYF. The CDR3 DNA is TGCGCCAGCAGCTCTGCCTCAGGGGCCTCGGCCTTTGAGACCCAGTACTTC.

The chain carries TRBV28 and TRBJ2-2; 8 positions agree with TRBD1. V lost 9 bases, J lost 7 bases, and 16 bases stayed unmatched. This CDR3 has 16 residues. Germline CDR1 reads MDHEN; CDR2 reads SYDVKM. CDR3 DNA: TGTGCCAGGGGCCCCCGGCTCAGGGGGCCAGGCGGGGAGCTGTTTTTT. Its protein is CARGPRLRGPGGELFF.

The rearrangement links TRBV18 to TRBJ2-6; D is ambiguous. Germline CDR1 and CDR2: KGHSH and LQKENI. Trimming took 4 bases from V and 0 from J, leaving 4 bases between them. The CDR3 extends over 14 amino acids. The CDR3 protein is CASSRISGANVLTF. The DNA of the CDR3 is TGTGCCAGCTCACGGATCTCTGGGGCCAACGTCCTGACTTTC.

In this sample, this clonotype turned up many times. This chain connects TRBV4-1 to TRBJ1-2; 7 bases fit TRBD1. Germline CDR1 is MGHRA and CDR2 is YSYEKL. The V segment lost 1 base and the J segment 6 bases; nucleotides outside the gene matches: 2. This CDR3 comprises 13 residues. The CDR3 region has the DNA TGCGCCAGCAGCCAAGGGACAGGAGATGGCTACACCTTC. It specifies CASSQGTGDGYTF.

In its sample, this clonotype was seen many times. The CDR3 region is CSALDRGDEKLFF. The CDR3 DNA reads as TGCAGTGCCCTCGACAGGGGGGATGAAAAACTGTTTTTT. J is TRBJ1-4 and V is TRBV20-1; 9 positions agree with TRBD1. Germline V lookup: CDR1 DFQATT, CDR2 SNEGSKA (reference sequence). V trimming: 6 bases; J trimming: 6 bases; junction bases outside the gene matches: 5. This CDR3 is 13 amino acids long.

The sample holds many counts of this clonotype. The V and J genes are TRBV24-1 and TRBJ2-7; TRBD2 is a possible D gene (7 bases). Germline CDR1 is KGHDR and CDR2 is SFDVKD. The CDR3 contains 15 residues. The V and J ends lost 3 bases and 5 bases respectively, with 16 bases between them. The CDR3 sequence: CATSDSGRGGNEQYF. DNA of the CDR3: TGTGCCACCAGTGATAGCGGCAGGGGAGGGAACGAGCAGTACTTC.

This clonotype was detected ten times or more. The V call is TRBV20-1, the J call TRBJ2-1; tentative D call: TRBD2 (5 bases). V dropped 5 bases and J dropped 4 bases, with 15 bases sitting between them. Germline V gene sequence: CDR1 DFQATT, CDR2 SNEGSKA (reference sequence). This CDR3 has 14 amino acids. The CDR3 coding sequence is TGCAGTGCTCCCCCCCAGGACTCTTACAATGAGCAGTTCTTC. The encoded protein is CSAPPQDSYNEQFF.

V usage is TRBV5-4 and J usage is TRBJ2-2; D is unclear. CDR3 length: 14 amino acids. Germline-derived CDR1 and CDR2 are SGHNT and YYREEE (reference sequence). Trimming stripped 0 bases from V and 1 base from J, with 4 bases between. CDR3 residues: CASSLAWNTGELFF. CDR3 nucleotide sequence: TGTGCCAGCAGCTTGGCTTGGAACACCGGGGAGCTGTTTTTT.

This chain's CDR3 is CASSLGVESNYGYTF. In DNA, the CDR3 is TGTGCCAGCAGCTTGGGGGTGGAATCCAACTATGGCTACACCTTC. The chain links TRBV5-5 to TRBJ1-2, with D uncertain. V was shortened by 0 bases and J by 2 bases, with 11 bases between the two germline ends. The germline CDR1 and CDR2 sequences are SGHKS and YYEKEE (reference sequence). This CDR3 has 15 amino acids.

This clonotype showed up many times. The rearrangement links TRBV27 to TRBJ1-1; 8 nucleotides align to TRBD1. Per the germline V gene, CDR1 is MNHEY and CDR2 is SMNVEV (reference sequence). The CDR3 covers 15 residues. The V segment lost 3 bases and the J segment 0 bases; nucleotides outside the gene matches: 3. Here the CDR3 reads CASSFRQGMNTEAFF. The CDR3 DNA reads TGTGCCAGCAGTTTCAGACAGGGGATGAACACTGAAGCTTTCTTT.

In its sample, this clonotype was seen many times. The rearrangement joins TRBV20-1 to TRBJ2-3; D not certain. CDR1 is DFQATT and CDR2 is SNEGSKA in the germline V gene (reference sequence). The CDR3 length is 12 residues. Between the trimmed V and J ends, which lost 4 bases and 7 bases, there was a span of 12 bases. In DNA form, the CDR3 reads TGCAGTGCTAAGACCTACTCTTATACGCAGTATTTT. Translated, it gives CSAKTYSYTQYF.